These 20 T cell receptor beta chains share one sample of origin, sequenced in a study of cytomegalovirus exposure and HLA in healthy donors. PCR amplification relied on 60 Vbeta primers (plus 13 Jbeta primers). Assay used: immunoSEQ multiplex PCR; TCRdb lists only in-frame clones, some missing. This sample has fewer than 100,000 clones, with 78% found just once. Input material: PBMCs. The receptors come from a woman in her fifties or sixties in good health and CMV-seronegative.

This clone was recorded a few times. J is TRBJ1-2 and V is TRBV2; 7 bases are a match to TRBD1. Germline V gives CDR1 SNHLY, CDR2 FYNNEI. The CDR3 has 13 residues. With 2 bases clipped from V and 8 bases from J, the junction kept 5 bases outside the gene matches. As DNA, the CDR3 is TGTGCCAGCAGTGAATCAACAGGGGTCGGCTACACCTTC. It translates to CASSESTGVGYTF.

The V call is TRBV4-3, the J call TRBJ1-3, with a possible D match to TRBD1 (5 bases). The CDR3 runs 16 residues. Looked up from germline, CDR1 is LGHNA and CDR2 is YSLEER. V was trimmed by 0 bases and J by 0 bases, leaving 9 bases between them. The CDR3 nucleotides read TGCGCCAGCAGCCAAGATGGGGCGACCTCTGGAAACACCATATATTTT. Residues: CASSQDGATSGNTIYF.

V and J are TRBV5-4 and TRBJ2-5; a possible D gene is TRBD2 (7 bases). Trimming removed 6 bases at V and 3 bases at J, with 21 bases between. Germline CDR1 SGHNT, CDR2 YYREEE (reference sequence). The CDR3 covers 16 residues. CDR3 loop: CASTLGGGRAKETQYF. The CDR3 DNA is TGTGCCAGCACCCTGGGGGGGGGCAGAGCAAAAGAGACCCAGTACTTC.

The chain carries TRBV7-2 and TRBJ2-1; 9 nucleotides agree with TRBD2. V lost 3 bases, J lost 7 bases, and 4 bases stayed unmatched. Germline CDR1 and CDR2: SGHTA and FQGNSA. This CDR3 region has 14 residues. The CDR3 nucleotides are TGTGCCAGCAGCTTTCAGCGGGGGGTAAATGAGCAGTTCTTC. Translating it yields CASSFQRGVNEQFF.

This chain connects TRBV6-6 to TRBJ1-5, with a possible D match to TRBD1 (5 bases). The CDR3 sequence is 14 residues long. From germline, CDR1 is MNHNY and CDR2 SVGAGI (reference sequence). Deletions cut 6 bases from V and 4 bases from J, with 13 bases between. In DNA form, the CDR3 reads TGTGCCAGCAGGGCTCCGACAGATAATCAGCCCCAGCATTTT. Translating it yields CASRAPTDNQPQHF.

In regard to this clone: This sample also contains other DNA sequences that code for the same CDR3. The CDR3 bases are TGCAGCGTTGTAGGCAGGGTAACAGATACGCAGTATTTT. This translates into CSVVGRVTDTQYF. The chain has TRBV29-1 and TRBJ2-3; TRBD1 might be the D (5 bases). Trimming took 4 bases from V and 3 from J, leaving 11 bases between them. CDR1 and CDR2 (germline): SQVTM, ANQGSEA. The CDR3 consists of 13 residues.

This clone was detected only a few times. The chain recombines TRBV5-4 with TRBJ1-2; 7 bases map to TRBD1. V was pared by 4 bases and J by 5 bases, with 11 bases of the junction left unmatched. The CDR3 consists of 15 residues. Per germline, CDR1 SGHNT and CDR2 YYREEE (reference sequence). The DNA for the CDR3 is TGTGCCAGCAGCCCAGGGGGGCGCTTGCTGTATGGCTACACCTTC. This sequence encodes CASSPGGRLLYGYTF.

This CDR3 is CASSQVEGTEAFF. Written as DNA, the CDR3 is TGCGCCAGCAGCCAAGTGGAGGGAACTGAAGCTTTCTTT. This chain joins TRBV4-3 and TRBJ1-1; no firm D call. Germline V gene lookup returns CDR1 LGHNA and CDR2 YSLEER. Trimming pared 1 base from V and 5 bases from J, leaving 8 bases between. The CDR3 runs to 13 residues.

The gene calls are TRBV19 and TRBJ2-6; a possible D gene is TRBD1 (6 bases). The V gene's germline CDR1 is LNHDA and CDR2 SQIVND (reference sequence). CDR3 length: 14 amino acids. V dropped 7 bases and J dropped 3 bases, with 10 bases sitting between them. CDR3 amino acids: CASMAGVGANVLTF. The DNA for the CDR3 is TGTGCCAGTATGGCAGGGGTTGGGGCCAACGTCCTGACTTTC.

This sequence joins TRBV18 and TRBJ1-4; possibly TRBD1 for D (6 bases). Germline CDR1 and CDR2: KGHSH and LQKENI. V was clipped by 3 bases and J by 3 bases, with 8 bases between them. The CDR3 totals 14 residues. The CDR3 protein is CASSPGAANEKLFF. Here the CDR3 DNA reads TGTGCCAGCTCACCGGGGGCGGCTAATGAAAAACTGTTTTTT.

This chain joins TRBV6-5 and TRBJ2-1; the D gene is possibly TRBD2 (6 bases). Per germline, CDR1 MNHEY and CDR2 SVGAGI. The CDR3 consists of 14 residues. The ends were cut back, 4 bases at V and 7 bases at J, with 14 bases in the middle. Written as DNA, the CDR3 is TGTGCCAGCAGTTCTCTAGCGCAAAGGAATGAGCAGTTCTTC. It specifies CASSSLAQRNEQFF.

The V and J genes are TRBV7-2 and TRBJ1-3; TRBD1 matches 7 bases. The CDR3 has 15 residues. Germline V gives CDR1 SGHTA, CDR2 FQGNSA. With V trimmed by 1 base and J by 4 bases, 4 bases remained unmatched. CDR3 DNA sequence: TGTGCCAGCAGCTTAGGCCGAGGGGGCGGAAACACCATATATTTT. This sequence encodes CASSLGRGGGNTIYF.

In this sample, this clone turned up a few times. The chain combines TRBV5-1 with TRBJ2-3; 7 nucleotides align to TRBD2. In germline, CDR1 is SGHRS, CDR2 YFSETQ. CDR3 length equals 13 residues. V gave up 6 bases and J gave up 6 bases; unmatched junction bases: 7. CDR3: CASTGLVSDTQYF. As DNA, the CDR3 is TGCGCCAGCACCGGACTAGTTTCGGATACGCAGTATTTT.

V and J are TRBV6-5 and TRBJ2-4; TRBD2 aligns across 7 bases. The CDR3 totals 13 residues. Losses at the gene ends were 2 bases for V and 9 bases for J; bases not matched to a gene: 4. CDR1 is MNHEY and CDR2 is SVGAGI in the germline V gene. This CDR3 is CASSYGREGIQYF. The CDR3 DNA reads as TGTGCCAGCAGTTACGGCAGGGAGGGCATTCAGTACTTC.

The chain uses TRBV10-1 and TRBJ2-1, with TRBD2 matching 7 bases. Germline assignment: CDR1 WNHNN and CDR2 SYGVQD (reference sequence). The ends lost 4 bases at V and 9 bases at J; junction bases unmatched: 6. This CDR3 contains 13 residues. This CDR3 is CASSARTGGEQFF. CDR3 nucleotides: TGCGCCAGCAGTGCGCGGACGGGGGGTGAGCAGTTCTTC.

V is TRBV11-3 and J is TRBJ2-1; D is undetermined. Germline V gene data show CDR1 as SGHNT and CDR2 as YENEEA. Deletions cut 0 bases from V and 5 bases from J, with 8 bases between. The CDR3 is 14 residues long. CDR3 nucleotide sequence: TGTGCCAGCAGCTTAGAAGTCAACAACAATGAGCAGTTCTTC. It yields the protein CASSLEVNNNEQFF.

The chain is built from TRBV4-3 and TRBJ2-3, with D possibly matching TRBD2 (5 bases). Per germline, CDR1 LGHNA and CDR2 YSLEER. The V and J ends lost 5 bases and 2 bases respectively, with 11 bases between them. This CDR3 spans 14 amino acids. The CDR3, as DNA: TGCGCCAGCAGCTACGGACTTATCACAGATACGCAGTATTTT. Translated: CASSYGLITDTQYF.

The chain recombines TRBV30 with TRBJ2-1; 8 bases line up with TRBD2. The germline V gene has CDR1 GTSNPN and CDR2 SVGIG (reference sequence). Germline trimming cut 4 bases from V and 6 bases from J; bases unmatched to any gene: 8. This CDR3 spans 14 amino acids. CDR3 DNA: TGTGCCTGGAATCCCCGGGAGGGCTGCAATGAGCAGTTCTTC. Residues: CAWNPREGCNEQFF.

This chain links TRBV18 with TRBJ2-7; D remains unclear. The CDR3 loop spans 13 amino acids. Germline CDR1 and CDR2: KGHSH and LQKENI. Trimming stripped 6 bases from V and 7 bases from J, with 16 bases between. CDR3 in amino acids: CASSPATQREQYF. Written as DNA, the CDR3 is TGTGCCAGCTCCCCGGCGACCCAGAGGGAGCAGTACTTC.

CDR3 sequence (DNA): TGTGCCAGCAGCTTTACAGGGAACTATGGCTACACCTTC. It is translated as CASSFTGNYGYTF. The V gene is TRBV11-2, the J gene TRBJ1-2, with a weak D call TRBD1 (6 bases). With 3 bases removed from V and 2 bases from J, the gap between germline ends came to 7 bases. Germline lookup yields CDR1 SGHAT and CDR2 FQNNGV. The CDR3 spans 13 residues. The variable domain in full, with the rest retrieved from reference TRBV11-2 and TRBJ1-2, is EAGVAQSPRYKIIEKRQSVAFWCNPISGHATLYWYQQILGQGPKLLIQFQNNGVVDDSQLPKDRFSAERLKGVDSTLKIQPAKLEDSAVYLCASSFTGNYGYTFGSGTRLTVV.